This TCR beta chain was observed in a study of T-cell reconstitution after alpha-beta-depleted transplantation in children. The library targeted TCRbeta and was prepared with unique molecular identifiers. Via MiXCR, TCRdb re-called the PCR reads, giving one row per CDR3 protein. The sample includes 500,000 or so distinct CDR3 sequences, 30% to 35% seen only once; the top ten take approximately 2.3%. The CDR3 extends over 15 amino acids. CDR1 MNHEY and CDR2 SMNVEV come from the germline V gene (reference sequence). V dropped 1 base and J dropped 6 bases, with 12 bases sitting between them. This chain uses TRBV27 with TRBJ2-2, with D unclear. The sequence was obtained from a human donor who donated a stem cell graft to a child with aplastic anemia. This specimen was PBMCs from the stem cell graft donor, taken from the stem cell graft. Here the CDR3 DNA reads TGTGCCAGCAGTTTATTGTGGGTGGACGCCGGGGAGCTGTTTTTT. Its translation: CASSLLWVDAGELFF.